These 14 T cell receptor beta chains originate from one sample sequenced in a study of cytomegalovirus exposure and HLA in healthy donors. Repertoires were generated with immunoSEQ multiplex PCR, while TCRdb's copy carries only in-frame clones and drops some. This table has 130,000 to 150,000 clones, 75% to 90% appearing once. Sequencing used PBMCs. The receptors were sampled from a woman aged 18-30 years in good health and CMV-seropositive.

The chain employs TRBV5-6 and TRBJ2-7, with a weak D call TRBD2 (6 bases). The ends were cut back, 4 bases at V and 0 bases at J, with 11 bases in the middle. The CDR3 length is 14 residues. Germline lookup yields CDR1 SGHDT and CDR2 YYEEEE. Here the CDR3 reads CASSRDLSSYEQYF. The CDR3 DNA sequence: TGTGCCAGCAGCCGGGACTTGTCCTCCTACGAGCAGTACTTC.

The chain links TRBV5-4 to TRBJ1-1; unclear D gene. V lost 3 bases and J lost 11, with 14 bases in between. The CDR3 is 12 residues long. Germline V gene sequence: CDR1 SGHNT, CDR2 YYREEE (reference sequence). CDR3 amino acids: CASSSFTERAFF. In DNA, the CDR3 is TGTGCCAGCAGCTCCTTTACAGAAAGGGCTTTCTTT.

J is TRBJ1-1 and V is TRBV4-1; weak D call: TRBD1 (6 bases). Germline V gene lookup returns CDR1 MGHRA and CDR2 YSYEKL. The CDR3 consists of 16 residues. Trimming removed 1 base from V and 0 bases from J, with 12 bases in between. CDR3 residues: CASSQAPGQLNTEAFF. The CDR3 region has the DNA TGCGCCAGCAGCCAAGCTCCGGGACAACTGAACACTGAAGCTTTCTTT.

This chain uses TRBV4-3 with TRBJ2-7; 8 bases agree with TRBD2. Germline V gene data show CDR1 as LGHNA and CDR2 as YSLEER. With V trimmed by 8 bases and J by 0 bases, 9 bases remained unmatched. This CDR3 has 15 amino acids. CDR3 in DNA: TGCGCCAGCTCCCAAACGGGGGGGCTCTCCTACGAGCAGTACTTC. As protein: CASSQTGGLSYEQYF.

The V gene is TRBV27, the J gene TRBJ2-7, with 13 bases matching TRBD2. Losses at the gene ends were 0 bases for V and 10 bases for J; bases not matched to a gene: 3. CDR1 and CDR2 from the germline V gene are MNHEY and SMNVEV (reference sequence). This CDR3 has 14 amino acids. The CDR3 loop is CASSLSPGLAGQYF. As DNA, the CDR3 is TGTGCCAGCAGTTTATCCCCGGGACTAGCGGGACAGTACTTC.

This rearrangement joins TRBV12-1 to TRBJ2-7; no check of the table's D call, TRBD1, against the DNA was made. TRBV12-1 is labeled a pseudogene. The CDR3 spans 15 residues. In DNA form, the CDR3 reads TGTGCCAGCAGCTTTGAGGACAGGGTTTTTTACGAGCAGTACTTC. This gives the protein CASSFEDRVFYEQYF.

The genes are TRBV30 and TRBJ2-1; 9 bases are a match to TRBD1. Germline CDR1 reads GTSNPN; CDR2 reads SVGIG (reference sequence). CDR3 length equals 15 residues. With 2 bases clipped from V and 9 bases from J, the junction kept 11 bases outside the gene matches. The CDR3 here is CAWSRRRTDRGEQFF. For the CDR3, the DNA is TGTGCCTGGAGTAGACGAAGAACGGACAGGGGTGAGCAGTTCTTC.

The gene calls are TRBV5-1 and TRBJ2-1, with a weak D call TRBD2 (5 bases). Germline V gene sequence: CDR1 SGHRS, CDR2 YFSETQ. The CDR3 has 11 amino acids. Trimming removed 4 bases from V and 10 bases from J, with 9 bases in between. As DNA, the CDR3 is TGCGCCAGCAGCCCTGGACTCGAGCAGTTCTTC. Protein: CASSPGLEQFF.

The V and J genes are TRBV6-1 and TRBJ2-5; D unclear. The CDR3 length is 11 residues. CDR1 is MNHNS, CDR2 SASEGT, per germline. Trimming took 7 bases from V and 13 from J, leaving 16 bases between them. The CDR3: CASKVNDLRYF. In DNA form, the CDR3 reads TGTGCCAGCAAGGTGAATGACTTAAGGTACTTC.

The chain joins TRBV12-5 to TRBJ1-5; no definite D call. Germline CDR1 and CDR2: LGHNT and FRNRAP. This CDR3 has 13 amino acids. The ends were cut back, 0 bases at V and 6 bases at J, with 6 bases in the middle. The CDR3 nucleotides read TGTGCTAGTGGTTTGGTACGAGCTCAGCCCCAGCATTTT. It is translated as CASGLVRAQPQHF.

J is TRBJ1-5 and V is TRBV7-8, with 9 nucleotides matching TRBD1. From germline, CDR1 is SGHVS and CDR2 FQNEAQ. The CDR3 has 15 amino acids. V lost 4 bases and J lost 6; bases outside the gene matches: 7. The CDR3: CASSSGTGTGQPQHF. The CDR3 bases are TGTGCCAGCAGCTCGGGGACAGGGACTGGTCAGCCCCAGCATTTT.

This clone appeared a few times. The rearrangement uses TRBV4-2 and TRBJ1-1, with D maybe TRBD1 (5 bases). Trimming removed 0 bases at V and 4 bases at J, with 9 bases between. This CDR3 spans 14 amino acids. Germline V gene data show CDR1 as LGHNA and CDR2 as YNFKEQ. The CDR3 nucleotides are TGTGCCAGCAGCCAAGAAGCAGGGCGCACTGAAGCTTTCTTT. Translated: CASSQEAGRTEAFF.

This chain connects TRBV9 to TRBJ2-3; a possible D gene is TRBD2 (6 bases). The germline CDR1 and CDR2 sequences are SGDLS and YYNGEE. V was trimmed by 2 bases and J by 4 bases, leaving 11 bases between them. The CDR3 length is 14 residues. The CDR3 sequence: CASSVRGWADTQYF. The CDR3, as DNA: TGTGCCAGCAGCGTTCGGGGGTGGGCAGATACGCAGTATTTT.

The V call is TRBV7-9, the J call TRBJ2-1; a weak D match, TRBD1 (5 bases). CDR3 length equals 17 residues. V was shortened by 1 base and J by 5 bases, with 18 bases between the two germline ends. The germline CDR1 and CDR2 sequences are SEHNR and FQNEAQ (reference sequence). For the CDR3, the DNA is TGTGCCAGCAGCTTAGGCGTGGGCAGGGATATTGACAATGAGCAGTTCTTC. It codes for CASSLGVGRDIDNEQFF.